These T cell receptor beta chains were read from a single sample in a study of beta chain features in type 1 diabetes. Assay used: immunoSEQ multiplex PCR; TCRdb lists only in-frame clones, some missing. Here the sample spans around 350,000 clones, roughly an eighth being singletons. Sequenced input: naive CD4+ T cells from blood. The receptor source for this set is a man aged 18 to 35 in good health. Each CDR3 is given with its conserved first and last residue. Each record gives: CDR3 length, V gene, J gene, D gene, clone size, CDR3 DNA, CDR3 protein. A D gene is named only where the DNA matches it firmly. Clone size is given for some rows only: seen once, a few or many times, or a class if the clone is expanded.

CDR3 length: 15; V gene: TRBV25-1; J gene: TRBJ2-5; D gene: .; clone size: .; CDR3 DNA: TGTGCCAGCAGTGACGTGGGGGGAAGGAGGGAGACCCAGTACTTC; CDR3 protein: CASSDVGGRRETQYF
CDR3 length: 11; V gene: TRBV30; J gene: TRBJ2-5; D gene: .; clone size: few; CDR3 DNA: TGTGCCTGCCTTTTCCGGGAGACCCAGTACTTC; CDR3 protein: CACLFRETQYF
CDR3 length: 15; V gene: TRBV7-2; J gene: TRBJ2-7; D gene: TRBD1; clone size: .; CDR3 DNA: TGTGCCAGCAGCCTTAAGACAGGGCCTACCTACGAGCAGTACTTC; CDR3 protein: CASSLKTGPTYEQYF
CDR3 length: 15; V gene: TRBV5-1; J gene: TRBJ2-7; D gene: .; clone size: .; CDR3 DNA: TGCGCCAGCAGCTTCAGAGGGTTTGTTTTTGACGAGCAGTACTTC; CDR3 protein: CASSFRGFVFDEQYF
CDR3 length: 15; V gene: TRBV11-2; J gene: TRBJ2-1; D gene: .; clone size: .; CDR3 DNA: TGTGCCAGCAGCTTAAGGATACAGCCGTACAATGAGCAGTTCTTC; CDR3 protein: CASSLRIQPYNEQFF
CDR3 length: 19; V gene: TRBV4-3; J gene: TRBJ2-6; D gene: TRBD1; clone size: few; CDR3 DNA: TGCGCCAGCAGCCAACCTCCGGGACAGGGAAACTCTGGGGCCAACGTCCTGACTTTC; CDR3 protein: CASSQPPGQGNSGANVLTF
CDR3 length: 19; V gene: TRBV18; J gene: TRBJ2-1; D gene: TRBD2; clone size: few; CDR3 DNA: TGTGCCAGCTCACTGAGTTACGGCGAACTAGCGCACAACTACAATGAGCAGTTCTTC; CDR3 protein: CASSLSYGELAHNYNEQFF
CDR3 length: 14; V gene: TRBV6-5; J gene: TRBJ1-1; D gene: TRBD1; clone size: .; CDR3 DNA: TGTGCCACTACGAGGACAGGGGGAGACACTGAAGCTTTCTTT; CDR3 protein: CATTRTGGDTEAFF
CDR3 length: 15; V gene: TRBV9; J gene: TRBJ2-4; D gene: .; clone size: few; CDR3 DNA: TGTGCCAGCAGCGTACAAGGGGTTTCGGGAAACATTCAGTACTTC; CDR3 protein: CASSVQGVSGNIQYF
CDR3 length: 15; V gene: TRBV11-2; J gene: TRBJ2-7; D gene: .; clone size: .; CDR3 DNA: TGTGCCAGCAGCTTAGAGGCCTCAGGGTCGTACGAGCAGTACTTC; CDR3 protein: CASSLEASGSYEQYF
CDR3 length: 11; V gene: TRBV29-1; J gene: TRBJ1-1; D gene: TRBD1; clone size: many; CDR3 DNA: TGCGCTGGGACAGGGAACACTGAAGCTTTCTTT; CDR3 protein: CAGTGNTEAFF
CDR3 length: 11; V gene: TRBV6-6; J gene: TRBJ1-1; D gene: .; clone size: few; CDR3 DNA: TGTGCCAGCATCCGGGACACTGAAGCTTTCTTT; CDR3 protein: CASIRDTEAFF
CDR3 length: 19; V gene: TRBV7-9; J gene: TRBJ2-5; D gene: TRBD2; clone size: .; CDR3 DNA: TGTGCCAGCAGCTTAAGGGAAGGACTAGCGGATACTTTCCAAGAGACCCAGTACTTC; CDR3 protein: CASSLREGLADTFQETQYF
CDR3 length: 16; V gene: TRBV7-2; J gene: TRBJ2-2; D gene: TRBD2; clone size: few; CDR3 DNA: TGTGCCAGCACATCTTCCGGGGGACTAGCGGTGGGAGGGCTGTTTTTT; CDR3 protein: CASTSSGGLAVGGLFF
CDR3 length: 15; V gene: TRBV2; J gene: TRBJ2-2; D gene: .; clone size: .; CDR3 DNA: TGTGCCAGCAGTGAATGGGCAGGGTACACCGGGGAGCTGTTTTTT; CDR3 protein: CASSEWAGYTGELFF
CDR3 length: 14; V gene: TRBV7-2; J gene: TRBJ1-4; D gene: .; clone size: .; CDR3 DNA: TGTGCCAGCAGCGCCGGACTGCGGAATGAAAAACTGTTTTTT; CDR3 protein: CASSAGLRNEKLFF
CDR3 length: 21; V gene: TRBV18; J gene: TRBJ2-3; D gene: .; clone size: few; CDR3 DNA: TGTGCCAGCTCACCTATTCCCTACGGAGGCCAGTTTTCTGTCAGCACAGATACGCAGTATTTT; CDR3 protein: CASSPIPYGGQFSVSTDTQYF